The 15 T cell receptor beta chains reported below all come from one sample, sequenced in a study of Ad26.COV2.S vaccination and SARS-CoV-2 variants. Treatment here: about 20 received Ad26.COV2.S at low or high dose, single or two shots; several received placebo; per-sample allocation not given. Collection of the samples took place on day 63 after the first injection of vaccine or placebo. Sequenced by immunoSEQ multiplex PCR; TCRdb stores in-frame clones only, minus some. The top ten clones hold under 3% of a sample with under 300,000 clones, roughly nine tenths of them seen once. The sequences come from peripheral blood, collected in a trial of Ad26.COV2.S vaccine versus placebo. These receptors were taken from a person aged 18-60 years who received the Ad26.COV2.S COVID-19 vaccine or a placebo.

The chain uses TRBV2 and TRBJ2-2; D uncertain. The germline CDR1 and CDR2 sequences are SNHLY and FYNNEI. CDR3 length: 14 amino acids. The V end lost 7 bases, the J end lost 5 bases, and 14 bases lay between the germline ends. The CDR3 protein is CASNSYQGTGELFF. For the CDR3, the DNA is TGTGCCAGCAATTCCTACCAAGGGACCGGGGAGCTGTTTTTT. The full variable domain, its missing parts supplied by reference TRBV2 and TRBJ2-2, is EPEVTQTPSHQVTQMGQEVILRCVPISNHLYFYWYRQILGQKVEFLVSFYNNEISEKSEIFDDQFSVERPDGSNFTLKIRSTKLEDSAMYFCASNSYQGTGELFFGEGSRLTVL.

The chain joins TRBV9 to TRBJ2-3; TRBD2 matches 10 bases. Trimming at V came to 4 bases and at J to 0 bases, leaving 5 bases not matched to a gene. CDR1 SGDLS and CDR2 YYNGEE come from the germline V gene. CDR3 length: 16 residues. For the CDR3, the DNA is TGTGCCAGCAGCAGAACTAGCGGGGCTAGCACAGATACGCAGTATTTT. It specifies CASSRTSGASTDTQYF. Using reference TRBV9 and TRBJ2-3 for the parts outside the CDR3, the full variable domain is DSGVTQTPKHLITATGQRVTLRCSPRSGDLSVYWYQQSLDQGLQFLIQYYNGEERAKGNILERFSAQQFPDLHSELNLSSLELGDSALYFCASSRTSGASTDTQYFGPGTRLTVL.

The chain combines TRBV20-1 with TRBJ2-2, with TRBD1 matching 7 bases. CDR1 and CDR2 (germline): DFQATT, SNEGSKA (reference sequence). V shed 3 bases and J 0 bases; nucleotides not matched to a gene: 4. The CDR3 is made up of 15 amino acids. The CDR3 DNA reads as TGCAGTGCTAGTTGGCAGGGGGCGAACACCGGGGAGCTGTTTTTT. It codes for CSASWQGANTGELFF.

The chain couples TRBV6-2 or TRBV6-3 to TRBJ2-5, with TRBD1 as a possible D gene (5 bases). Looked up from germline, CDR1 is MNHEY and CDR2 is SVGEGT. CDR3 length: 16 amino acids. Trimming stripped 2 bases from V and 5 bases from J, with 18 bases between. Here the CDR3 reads CASSYPRSGKRETQYF. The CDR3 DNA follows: TGTGCCAGCAGTTACCCACGATCAGGGAAGAGGGAGACCCAGTACTTC.

The CDR3 loop reads CASSSGRANTGELFF. CDR3 bases: TGTGCCAGCAGCTCGGGGAGGGCCAACACCGGGGAGCTGTTTTTT. V and J are TRBV5-4 and TRBJ2-2; 7 nucleotides match TRBD2. Trimming at V came to 3 bases and at J to 2 bases, leaving 4 bases not matched to a gene. Germline CDR1 is SGHNT and CDR2 is YYREEE (reference sequence). The CDR3 runs to 15 residues.

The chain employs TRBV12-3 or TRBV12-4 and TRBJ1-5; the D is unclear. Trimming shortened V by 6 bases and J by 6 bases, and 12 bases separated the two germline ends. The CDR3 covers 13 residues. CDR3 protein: CASSLGLSQPQHF. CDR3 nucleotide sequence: TGTGCCAGCAGCCTAGGACTCAGTCAGCCCCAGCATTTT.

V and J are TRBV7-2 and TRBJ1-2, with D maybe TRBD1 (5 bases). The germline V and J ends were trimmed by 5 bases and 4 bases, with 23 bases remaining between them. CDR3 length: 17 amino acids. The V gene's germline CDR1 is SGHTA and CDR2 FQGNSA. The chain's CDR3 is CASSPEAVAAGGYGYTF. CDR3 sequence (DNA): TGTGCCAGCAGCCCAGAGGCTGTTGCGGCGGGGGGCTATGGCTACACCTTC.

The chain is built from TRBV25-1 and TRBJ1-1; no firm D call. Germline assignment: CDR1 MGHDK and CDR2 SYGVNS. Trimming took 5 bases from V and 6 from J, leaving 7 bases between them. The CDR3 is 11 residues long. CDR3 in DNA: TGTGCCAGCAGTAACTACGCTGAAGCTTTCTTT. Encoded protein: CASSNYAEAFF.

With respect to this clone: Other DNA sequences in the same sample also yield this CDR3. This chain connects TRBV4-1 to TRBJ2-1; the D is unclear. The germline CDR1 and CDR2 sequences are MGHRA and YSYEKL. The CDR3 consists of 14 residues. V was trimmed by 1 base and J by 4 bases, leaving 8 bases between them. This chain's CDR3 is CASSQGSSYNEQFF. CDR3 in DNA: TGCGCCAGCAGCCAAGGATCTAGTTACAATGAGCAGTTCTTC.

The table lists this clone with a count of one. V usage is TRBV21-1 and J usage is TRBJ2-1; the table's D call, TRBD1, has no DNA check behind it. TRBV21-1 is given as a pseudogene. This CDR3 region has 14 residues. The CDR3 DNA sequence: TGTGCCAGCAGCAACTTCCCCCCAGGCTGTGAGCAGTTCTTC. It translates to CASSNFPPGCEQFF.

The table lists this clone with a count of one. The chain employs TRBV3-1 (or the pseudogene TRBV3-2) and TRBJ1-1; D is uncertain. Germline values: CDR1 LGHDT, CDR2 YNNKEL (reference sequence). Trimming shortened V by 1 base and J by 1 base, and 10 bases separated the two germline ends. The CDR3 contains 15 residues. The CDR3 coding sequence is TGTGCCAGCAGCCAAGGCGTCAGATCGAACACTGAAGCTTTCTTT. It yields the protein CASSQGVRSNTEAFF.

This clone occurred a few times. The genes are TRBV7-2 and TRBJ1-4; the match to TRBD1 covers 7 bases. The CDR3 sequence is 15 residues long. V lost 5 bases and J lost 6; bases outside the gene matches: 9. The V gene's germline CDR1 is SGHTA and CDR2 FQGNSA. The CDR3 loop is CASSRWRGGDEKLFF. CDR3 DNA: TGTGCCAGCAGCCGCTGGAGAGGGGGCGATGAAAAACTGTTTTTT. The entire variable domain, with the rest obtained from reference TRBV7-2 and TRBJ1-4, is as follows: GAGVSQSPSNKVTEKGKDVELRCDPISGHTALYWYRQSLGQGLEFLIYFQGNSAPDKSGLPSDRFSAERTGGSVSTLTIQRTQQEDSAVYLCASSRWRGGDEKLFFGSGTQLSVL.

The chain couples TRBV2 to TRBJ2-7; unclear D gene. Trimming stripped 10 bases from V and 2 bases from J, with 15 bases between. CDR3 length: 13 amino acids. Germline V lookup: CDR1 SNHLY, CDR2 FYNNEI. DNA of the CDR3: TGTGCCATCCGAGGTGACTGCCCCTACGAGCAGTACGTC. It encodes CAIRGDCPYEQYV.

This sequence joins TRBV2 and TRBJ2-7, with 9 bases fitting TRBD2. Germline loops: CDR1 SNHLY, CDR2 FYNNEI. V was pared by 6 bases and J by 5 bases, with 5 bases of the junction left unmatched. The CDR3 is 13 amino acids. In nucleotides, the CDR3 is TGTGCCAGCAGAGCGGGGGGCAGGGACGAGCAGTACGTC. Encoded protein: CASRAGGRDEQYV.

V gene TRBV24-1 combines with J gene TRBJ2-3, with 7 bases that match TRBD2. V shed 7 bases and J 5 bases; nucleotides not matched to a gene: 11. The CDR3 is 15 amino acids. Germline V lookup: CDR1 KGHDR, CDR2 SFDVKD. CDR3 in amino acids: CATSNVGRGEDTQYF. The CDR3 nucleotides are TGTGCCACCAGCAACGTAGGCCGGGGGGAAGATACGCAGTATTTT.